These T cell receptor beta chains were read from a single sample in a study of blood T cell repertoires in COVID-19. Using immunoSEQ multiplex PCR, the repertoire was profiled, and TCRdb retains in-frame clones only, with some absent. The sample lists hundreds of thousands of clones; roughly 86% were seen once. Sequenced: PBMCs or T cells enriched from blood (not recorded which). The receptors stem from a woman aged 40 to 50 with acute COVID-19. The CDR3 runs from the conserved cysteine through the conserved F or W. The order of the fields is V gene, clone size, J gene, D gene, CDR3 protein, CDR3 DNA. The D gene is left open where the match is weak. Clone size is given for some rows only: seen once, a few or many times, or a class if the clone is expanded.

TRBV2,few,TRBJ2-7,NA,CASLPRGDTGREQYF,TGTGCCAGCCTACCGCGCGGGGATACAGGACGCGAGCAGTACTTC
TRBV29-1,NA,TRBJ1-2,NA,CSVLDRYNYGYTF,TGCAGCGTCCTCGACAGGTATAACTATGGCTACACCTTC
TRBV7-7,NA,TRBJ2-5,TRBD1,CASSSDRAETQYF,TGTGCCAGCAGCTCGGACAGGGCAGAGACCCAGTACTTC
TRBV13,NA,TRBJ2-7,NA,CASSPNVGTVGREQYF,TGTGCCAGCAGCCCAAACGTCGGGACGGTAGGGAGGGAGCAGTACTTC
TRBV11-2,NA,TRBJ1-1,NA,CASSLDYKGTEAFF,TGTGCCAGCAGCTTAGACTACAAGGGGACTGAAGCTTTCTTT
TRBV7-9,NA,TRBJ1-2,NA,CASSFQGYGYTF,TGTGCCAGCAGCTTCCAGGGCTATGGCTACACCTTC
TRBV6-5,NA,TRBJ1-1,NA,CASSFATGGNTEAFF,TGTGCCAGCAGTTTCGCTACCGGAGGGAACACTGAAGCTTTCTTT
TRBV5-6,NA,TRBJ1-1,NA,CASSFPGAYTEAFF,TGTGCCAGCAGCTTCCCAGGGGCGTACACTGAAGCTTTCTTT
TRBV3-1/TRBV3-2,once,TRBJ2-3,NA,CASSPWGIGDTDTQYF,TGTGCCAGCAGCCCGTGGGGTATCGGGGACACAGATACGCAGTATTTT
TRBV19,few,TRBJ2-2,NA,CASTIRGGRNTGELFF,TGTGCCAGTACCATTAGGGGGGGACGTAACACCGGGGAGCTGTTTTTT
TRBV27,NA,TRBJ1-1,NA,CASSSGAGEAFF,TGTGCCAGCAGTAGTGGGGCAGGGGAAGCTTTCTTT
TRBV11-2,few,TRBJ2-7,TRBD2,CASSSTSGAYEQYF,TGTGCCAGCAGCTCGACTAGCGGGGCTTACGAGCAGTACTTC
TRBV29-1,NA,TRBJ2-1,NA,CSVSVDNEQFF,TGCAGCGTTTCCGTCGACAATGAGCAGTTCTTC
TRBV7-6,NA,TRBJ1-1,TRBD1,CASSSDRGTEAFF,TGTGCCAGCAGCTCCGACAGGGGAACTGAAGCTTTCTTT
TRBV4-1,few,TRBJ1-5,NA,CASSQVFVQPQHF,TGCGCCAGCAGCCAAGTATTCGTTCAGCCCCAGCATTTT
TRBV5-5,NA,TRBJ2-3,NA,CASSLVTEGGGSTQYF,TGTGCCAGCAGCTTGGTTACGGAAGGAGGTGGGAGTACGCAGTATTTT
TRBV30,NA,TRBJ1-1,TRBD1,CAFWAGGKNTEAFF,TGTGCCTTTTGGGCAGGGGGAAAGAACACTGAAGCTTTCTTT
TRBV12-5,once,TRBJ2-2,TRBD1,CASGLPDRVGAGELFF,TGTGCTAGTGGTTTACCCGACAGGGTGGGGGCCGGGGAGCTGTTTTTT
TRBV18,NA,TRBJ1-1,NA,CASSPRGGDHEAFF,TGTGCCAGCTCACCTAGGGGAGGGGACCATGAAGCTTTCTTT
TRBV6-5,NA,TRBJ1-2,TRBD1,CASSYSRRGQGNGYTF,TGTGCCAGCAGTTACTCGAGGAGGGGACAGGGGAATGGCTACACCTTC
TRBV6-5,NA,TRBJ1-1,NA,CASSSLTAMNTEAFF,TGTGCCAGCAGTTCCCTGACAGCAATGAACACTGAAGCTTTCTTT
TRBV4-2,NA,TRBJ2-3,TRBD2,CASSQDRAGGQYF,TGTGCCAGCAGCCAAGATCGGGCGGGGGGGCAGTATTTT
TRBV7-9,NA,TRBJ1-6,NA,CASSQLRDIPSSYNSPLHF,TGTGCCAGCAGCCAACTCCGGGACATCCCAAGCTCCTATAATTCACCCCTCCACTTT
TRBV19,few,TRBJ1-6,TRBD1,CASSILGQGGSALHF,TGTGCCAGTAGTATCCTTGGACAGGGTGGATCGGCCCTCCACTTT
TRBV5-1,NA,TRBJ1-3,NA,CASSKDGLSSGNTIYF,TGCGCCAGCAGCAAGGACGGACTCTCCTCTGGAAACACCATATATTTT
TRBV29-1,NA,TRBJ1-5,TRBD1,CSVSTGFNQPQHF,TGCAGCGTATCGACAGGGTTTAATCAGCCCCAGCATTTT
TRBV14,NA,TRBJ1-2,NA,CASSPDSNYGYTF,TGTGCCAGCAGCCCGGACAGCAACTATGGCTACACCTTC
TRBV14,NA,TRBJ2-3,NA,CASSQDRGLSTDTQYF,TGTGCCAGCAGCCAAGACCGGGGATTAAGCACAGATACGCAGTATTTT
TRBV2,NA,TRBJ1-5,TRBD1,CASSPTGTGFQPQHF,TGTGCCAGCAGTCCTACCGGGACAGGGTTTCAGCCCCAGCATTTT
TRBV7-9,NA,TRBJ2-1,NA,CASSLQGKKYNEQFF,TGTGCCAGCAGCTTACAGGGGAAAAAATACAATGAGCAGTTCTTC
TRBV6-4,NA,TRBJ2-1,TRBD2,CASSPKGGGNFDNEQFF,TGTGCCAGCAGCCCCAAGGGCGGGGGGAATTTCGACAATGAGCAGTTCTTC
TRBV12-5,NA,TRBJ1-1,TRBD1,CASGLARGGAGFSTNTEAFF,TGTGCTAGTGGTTTGGCCCGAGGGGGCGCTGGGTTTTCAACGAACACTGAAGCTTTCTTT
TRBV5-6,NA,TRBJ2-7,TRBD1,CASSPDRGRSLYEQYF,TGTGCCAGCAGCCCCGACAGGGGCCGCTCTCTCTACGAGCAGTACTTC
TRBV2,NA,TRBJ2-3,NA,CASTDRGGFNTDTQYF,TGTGCCAGCACTGACAGGGGAGGGTTTAACACAGATACGCAGTATTTT
TRBV7-6,NA,TRBJ2-5,NA,CASSIGQIFEETQYF,TGTGCCAGCAGCATTGGACAAATTTTCGAAGAGACCCAGTACTTC
TRBV7-9,NA,TRBJ1-6,TRBD1,CASRGTEIIQSPLHF,TGTGCCAGCAGAGGGACAGAGATAATTCAGTCACCCCTCCACTTT
TRBV6-1,NA,TRBJ2-2,TRBD1,CASSDRTGGRTGELFF,TGTGCCAGCAGTGATAGGACAGGGGGTCGCACCGGGGAGCTGTTTTTT
TRBV7-2,once,TRBJ2-5,TRBD2,CASSLPTSGDETQYF,TGTGCCAGCAGCTTACCGACTAGCGGGGACGAGACCCAGTACTTC
TRBV7-9,NA,TRBJ1-1,TRBD1,CASSLFGTGGTEAFF,TGTGCCAGCAGCTTATTTGGGACAGGGGGCACTGAAGCTTTCTTT
TRBV6-5,NA,TRBJ2-2,NA,CASSYEAGVDTGELFF,TGTGCCAGCAGTTACGAGGCAGGGGTCGACACCGGGGAGCTGTTTTTT
TRBV10-3,NA,TRBJ1-6,TRBD1,CAISPGGGKGSPLHF,TGTGCCATCAGTCCCGGAGGGGGCAAGGGGTCACCCCTCCACTTT
TRBV7-2,NA,TRBJ2-5,TRBD2,CASSLGGTRETQYF,TGTGCCAGCAGCTTAGGCGGGACTAGGGAAACCCAGTACTTC
TRBV21-1,NA,TRBJ1-1,NA,CASSKGTGENTEAFF,TGTGCCAGCAGCAAAGGGACAGGAGAGAACACTGAAGCTTTCTTT
TRBV28,few,TRBJ1-6,NA,CASSSSGANNSPLHF,TGTGCCAGCAGTTCGTCAGGGGCCAATAATTCACCCCTCCACTTT
TRBV6-5,NA,TRBJ2-5,NA,CASKSRLIRQETQYF,TGTGCCAGCAAGAGCCGACTGATCCGCCAGGAGACCCAGTACTTC
TRBV5-1,NA,TRBJ1-3,TRBD1,CASSLQGAGNTIYF,TGCGCCAGCAGCCTACAGGGGGCTGGAAACACCATATATTTT
TRBV27,NA,TRBJ1-2,NA,CASSSRNSYGYTF,TGTGCCAGCAGTTCCCGCAACAGCTATGGCTACACCTTC
TRBV10-3,NA,TRBJ2-7,TRBD1,CAISEAGDRGYEQYF,TGTGCCATCAGTGAGGCGGGGGACAGGGGCTACGAGCAGTACTTC
TRBV27,NA,TRBJ1-2,NA,CASSLGAYANYGYTF,TGTGCCAGCAGTTTAGGGGCCTATGCTAACTATGGCTACACCTTC
TRBV29-1,NA,TRBJ2-7,NA,CSVESSSSYEQYF,TGCAGCGTTGAATCTTCGTCCAGCTACGAGCAGTACTTC
TRBV10-3,NA,TRBJ2-7,TRBD2,CATGRAGAFLEQYF,TGTGCCACGGGGAGAGCGGGGGCTTTTCTCGAGCAGTACTTC
TRBV6-4,once,TRBJ1-2,TRBD1,CASSDSSQGVYTF,TGTGCCAGCAGTGACTCGAGCCAGGGGGTATACACCTTC
TRBV5-4,NA,TRBJ2-2,TRBD1,CASSRDSSSGELFF,TGTGCCAGCAGTCGGGACAGTTCGAGCGGGGAGCTGTTTTTT